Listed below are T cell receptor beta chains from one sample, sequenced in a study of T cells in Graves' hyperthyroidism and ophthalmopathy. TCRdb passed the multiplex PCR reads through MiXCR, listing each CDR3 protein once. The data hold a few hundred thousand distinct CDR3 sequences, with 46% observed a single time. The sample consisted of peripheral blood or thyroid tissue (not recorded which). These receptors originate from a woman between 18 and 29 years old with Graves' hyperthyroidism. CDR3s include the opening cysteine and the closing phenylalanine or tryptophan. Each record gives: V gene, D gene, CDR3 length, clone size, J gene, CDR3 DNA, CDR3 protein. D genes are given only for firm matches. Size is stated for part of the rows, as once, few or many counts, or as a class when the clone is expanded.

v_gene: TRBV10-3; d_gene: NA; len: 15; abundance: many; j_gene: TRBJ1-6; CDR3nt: TGTGCCATCAGTAGAGCCGTGGCAGGAGAGTCACCCCTCCACTTT; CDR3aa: CAISRAVAGESPLHF
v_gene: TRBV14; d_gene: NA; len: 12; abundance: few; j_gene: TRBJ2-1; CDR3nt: TGTGCCAGCAGCCAGAACTTCAATGAGCAGTTCTTC; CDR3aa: CASSQNFNEQFF
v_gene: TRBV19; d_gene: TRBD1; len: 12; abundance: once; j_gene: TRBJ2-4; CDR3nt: TGTGCCAGTAGTATGGACAGGGACATTCAGTACTTC; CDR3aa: CASSMDRDIQYF
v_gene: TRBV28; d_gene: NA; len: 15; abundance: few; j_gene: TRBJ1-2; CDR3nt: TGTGCCAGCAGCCCAAAATACACCCGCCTGGGGGGCTACACCTTC; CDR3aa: CASSPKYTRLGGYTF
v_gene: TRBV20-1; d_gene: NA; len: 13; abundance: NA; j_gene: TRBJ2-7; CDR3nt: TGCAGTGCTTTGGTGGGGATCTCCTACGAGCAGTACTTC; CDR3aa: CSALVGISYEQYF
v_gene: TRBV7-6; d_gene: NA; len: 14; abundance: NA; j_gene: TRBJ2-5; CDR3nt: TGTGCCAGCAGCAGGGGGGACGAGGAGGAGACCCAGTACTTC; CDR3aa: CASSRGDEEETQYF
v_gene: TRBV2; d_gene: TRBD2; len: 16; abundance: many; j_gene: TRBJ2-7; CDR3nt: TGTGCCAGCAGGGAAGGACTAGCGGGAGGCCTTAAGGAGCAGTACTTC; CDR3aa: CASREGLAGGLKEQYF
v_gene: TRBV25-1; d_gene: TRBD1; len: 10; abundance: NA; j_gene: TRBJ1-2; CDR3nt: TGTGCCAGCAGTGGGAGACAGGGGGCATTC; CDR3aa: CASSGRQGAF
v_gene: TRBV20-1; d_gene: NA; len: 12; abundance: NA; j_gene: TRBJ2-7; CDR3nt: TGCAGTGCTGGTAACAGGGACACCGAGCAGTACTTC; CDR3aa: CSAGNRDTEQYF
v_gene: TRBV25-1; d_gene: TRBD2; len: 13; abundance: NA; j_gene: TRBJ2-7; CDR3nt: TGTGCCAGCACCCTAGCGGGGCCCTACGAGCAGTACTTC; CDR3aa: CASTLAGPYEQYF
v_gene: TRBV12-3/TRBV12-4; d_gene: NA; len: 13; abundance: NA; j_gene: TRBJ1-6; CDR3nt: TGTGCCAGCAGTTCGGGGGGTCGGGCGCCCCTCCACTTT; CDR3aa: CASSSGGRAPLHF
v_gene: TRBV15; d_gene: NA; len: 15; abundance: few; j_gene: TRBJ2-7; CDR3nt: TGTGCCACCAGCAGAGACCGGTCCAGGGTGGATGAGCAGTACTTC; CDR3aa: CATSRDRSRVDEQYF
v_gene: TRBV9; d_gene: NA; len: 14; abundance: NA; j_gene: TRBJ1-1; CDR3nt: TGTGCCAGCAGCCAAAGGCCTCGGAACACTGAAGCTTTCTTT; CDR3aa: CASSQRPRNTEAFF
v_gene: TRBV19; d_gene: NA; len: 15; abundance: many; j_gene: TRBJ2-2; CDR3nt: TGTGCCAGTACCTTACTTTTTCGGGACACCGGGGAGCTGTTTTTT; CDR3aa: CASTLLFRDTGELFF
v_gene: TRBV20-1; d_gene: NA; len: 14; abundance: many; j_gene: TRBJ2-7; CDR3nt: TGCAGTGCGATCGGGACGACCAGCTCCTACGAGCAGTACTTC; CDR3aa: CSAIGTTSSYEQYF
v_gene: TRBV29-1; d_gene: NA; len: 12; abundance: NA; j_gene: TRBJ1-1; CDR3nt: TGCAGTGCTAGGAGGGCATACACTGAAGCTTTCTTT; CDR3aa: CSARRAYTEAFF
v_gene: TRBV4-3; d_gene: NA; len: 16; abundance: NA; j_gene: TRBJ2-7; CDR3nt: TGCGCCAGCAGCCAAGCATTGAGGGGCGGATCCTACGAGCAGTACTTC; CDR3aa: CASSQALRGGSYEQYF
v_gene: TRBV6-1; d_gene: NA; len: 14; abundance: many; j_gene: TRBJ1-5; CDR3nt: TGTGCCAGCAGTGAATACGGGGAGGGTCAGCCCCAGCATTTT; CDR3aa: CASSEYGEGQPQHF
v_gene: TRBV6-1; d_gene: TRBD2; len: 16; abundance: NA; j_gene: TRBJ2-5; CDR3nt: TGTGCCAGCAGTTATACGACTAGCGGGAGGACAGAGACCCAGTACTTC; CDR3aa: CASSYTTSGRTETQYF
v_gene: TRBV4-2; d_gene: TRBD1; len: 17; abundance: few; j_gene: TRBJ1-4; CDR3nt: TGTGCCAGCAGCCAAGACCGTGCAGGGGGGTGGAATGAAAAACTGTTTTTT; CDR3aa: CASSQDRAGGWNEKLFF
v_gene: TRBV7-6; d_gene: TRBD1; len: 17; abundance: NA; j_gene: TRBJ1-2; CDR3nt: TGTGCCAGCAGCCACACCGGGACAGGGATCCGAGGCTATGGCTACACCTTC; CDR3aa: CASSHTGTGIRGYGYTF
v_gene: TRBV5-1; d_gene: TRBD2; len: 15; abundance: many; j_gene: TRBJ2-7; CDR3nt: TGCGCCAGCAGCTCAAAGACTAGCGGGTACTACGAGCAGTACTTC; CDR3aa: CASSSKTSGYYEQYF
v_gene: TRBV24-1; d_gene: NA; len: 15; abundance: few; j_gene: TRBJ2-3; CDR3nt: TGTGCCACCAGTGCACCGCCTACTGTGGGGTATACGCAGTATTTT; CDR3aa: CATSAPPTVGYTQYF
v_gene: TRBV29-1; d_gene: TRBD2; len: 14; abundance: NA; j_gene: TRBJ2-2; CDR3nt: TGCAGCCCCACCCGGACTAGCTTCCCCGGGGAGCTGTTTTTT; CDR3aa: CSPTRTSFPGELFF
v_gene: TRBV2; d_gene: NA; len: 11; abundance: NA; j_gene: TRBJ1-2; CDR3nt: TGTGCCAGTGATCAGGGGATCGGCTACACCTTC; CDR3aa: CASDQGIGYTF
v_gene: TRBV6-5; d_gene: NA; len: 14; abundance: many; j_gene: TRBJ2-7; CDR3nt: TGTGCCAGCAGAGCACCCGGGACCTCCTATGAGCAGTACTTC; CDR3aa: CASRAPGTSYEQYF
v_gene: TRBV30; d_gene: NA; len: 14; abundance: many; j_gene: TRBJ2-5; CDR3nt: TGTGCCTGGAGTGGGGGACTTAAAAAAGAGACCCAGTACTTC; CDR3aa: CAWSGGLKKETQYF
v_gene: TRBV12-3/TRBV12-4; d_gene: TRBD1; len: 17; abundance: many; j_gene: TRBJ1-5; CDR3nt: TGTGCCAGCAGTTTGGGGGGAGGACAGGGTCGGAATCAGCCCCAGCATTTT; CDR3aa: CASSLGGGQGRNQPQHF
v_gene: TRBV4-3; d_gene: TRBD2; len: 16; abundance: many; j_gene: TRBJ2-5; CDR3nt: TGCGCCAGCAGCCAAGAGGCGGGAGGGCTGGGAGAGACCCAGTACTTC; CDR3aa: CASSQEAGGLGETQYF